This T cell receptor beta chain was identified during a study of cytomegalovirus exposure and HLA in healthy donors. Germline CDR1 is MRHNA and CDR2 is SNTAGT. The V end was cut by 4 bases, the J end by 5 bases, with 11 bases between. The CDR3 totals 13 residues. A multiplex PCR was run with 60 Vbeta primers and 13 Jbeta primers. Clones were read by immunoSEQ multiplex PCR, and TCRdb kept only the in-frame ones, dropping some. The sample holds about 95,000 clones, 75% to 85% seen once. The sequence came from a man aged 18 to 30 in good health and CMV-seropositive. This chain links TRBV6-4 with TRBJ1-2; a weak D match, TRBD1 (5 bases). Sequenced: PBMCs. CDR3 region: CASSAPGGYGYTF. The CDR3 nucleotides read TGTGCCAGCAGTGCCCCGGGGGGGTATGGCTACACCTTC.